This record concerns one T cell receptor beta chain sequence. What this receptor recognizes is not known. Base qualities were left out, and no much larger clone turns up one base away. V sheds 0 bases and J sheds 5 bases, leaving 11 bases between their ends. There are 14 amino acids in the CDR3, from cysteine to phenylalanine inclusive. Just CDR3 DNA is preserved here, 42 bases in frame from base 1. The germline V gene sets CDR1 to SGHRS and CDR2 to YFSETQ. This record belongs to a study of blood T cells in healthy people across ages (dated by TCRdb to between 2014 and 2017). As for the study more broadly: In model experiments, roughly one uniquely barcoded TCR beta cDNA molecule per two T cells was captured by template switching. The donors were divided into four age groups: young (average approximately 17 years), middle-aged (roughly 42), aged (roughly 60) and long-lived (roughly 82). Age-related changes in TCR beta repertoire diversity were measured in the study by deep sequencing normalized with unique cDNA molecular identifiers. To avoid experimental bias, donors of different ages were spread randomly across the sequencing lanes. Using the same blood draw, the study looked at two additional independent replicas of 1 million unique cDNA reads for two donors, one aged 18 to 29 and the other aged 80 or older.

Receptors were amplified or captured by 5' RACE. Sequencing was carried out with an Illumina HiSeq 2500. A second PCR of roughly 7 to 12 cycles was performed with a sample-barcoded 5' primer and a J-beta primer mix. A template-switch 5' adaptor carrying 12 random nucleotides introduced a unique molecular identifier onto each TCR beta cDNA molecule. At least 2.5 million CDR3-containing paired-end reads were obtained from each sample. First-strand cDNA was synthesized from all RNA with the Mint cDNA synthesis kit, primed by a TRBC-specific oligonucleotide. Following uracil-DNA glycosylase treatment, a first 18-cycle PCR with universal primers M1SS and BC2_uni_R was performed on all cDNA. Turning to the authors' computational methods: Normalization of each sample was performed by random selection of 1 million high-quality reads, each carrying a distinct molecular identifier. Reads sharing molecular identifiers were discarded rather than binned into consensus sequences. CDR3 identification, clonotype clustering and error correction used MiTCR with a Q25 quality threshold and the strictest error-elimination algorithm. Lower-bound total TCR beta diversity was estimated with a nonparametric unseen species model using Euler transformation. TCRdb reran the public reads through fastp at Q25 and MiXCR, keeping productive beta chains. Rows with a matching CDR3 protein are joined into one entry that keeps the most common DNA and genes. TCRdb's processing, not the study's, gives the V and J calls here. Counted in this sample were over 1,300,000 distinct CDR3 sequences; around 55% of them appeared once. The top ten hold over 6.5% of the sample.

The donors were roughly 39 Caucasian individuals from Russia, aged roughly 6 to 100 years, who were systemically healthy. Each donor gave about 9.2 milliliters of peripheral blood, drawn into EDTA-treated Vacutainer tubes. Ficoll-Paque density-gradient centrifugation was used to isolate PBMCs, with at least 7 million per sample. Trizol reagent was used to extract total RNA from the PBMCs, yielding at least 5 micrograms per sample. For every donor, flow cytometry on a PBMC aliquot measured the percentage of naive CD45RAhigh/CD27high T cells. Overall results and qualifications from the work: Estimates of total diversity based on one million sequenced T cells were considered lower bounds and underestimates. Conclusive comparison of naive and antigen-experienced compartments was prevented by the profiling of bulk unsorted PBMCs. Observed TCR beta diversity per million T cells fell roughly linearly with age, and a significant reduction was already apparent by age roughly 41. Because donor CMV infection status was unknown, age-related changes in expanded clonotypes were potentially confounded. A strong correlation was found between observed TCR beta diversity and the percentage of naive T cells measured by flow cytometry. Compared with the aged group, the long-lived group had more naive CD4+ T cells, fewer expanded clones and increased TCR diversity, suggesting age selection.

This TCR was sampled from a man aged 18 to 35 in good health. Sequencing was done on a sample of blood. The chain is encoded by TRBV5-1 joined to TRBJ1-2; the D gene lacks a confident call. The CDR3 corresponds to CASSLGAVEYGYTF. The sequenced DNA: TGCGCCAGCAGCTTGGGGGCAGTGGAGTATGGCTACACCTTC.